The clone carrying this TCR beta chain was recorded at least ten times. Compared with germline, one end of the junction differs, possibly owing to a read error. The data are from a study of beta chain features in type 1 diabetes. cDNA synthesis used the whole RNA isolate, giving expressed TCRB sequences. The protocol was immunoSEQ multiplex PCR, while the TCRdb copy is restricted to in-frame clones and leaves out a portion. The table shows about 210,000 clones, with approximately 10% occurring only once. Per the germline V gene, CDR1 is MDHEN and CDR2 is SYDVKM. The CDR3 is 12 residues long. The TCR was taken from a young man in good health. The genes are TRBV28 and TRBJ2-1; tentative D call: TRBD1 (6 bases). Sample: central memory CD4+ T cells from blood. CDR3 amino acids: CASSLRDTASVF. In nucleotides, the CDR3 is TGTGCCAGCAGTTTGAGGGACACGGCGTCCGTCTTC.